This T cell receptor beta chain originates from a study of OX40 agonist ivuxolimab in advanced cancers. With respect to the entire study: Ivuxolimab was an agonistic, fully human IgG2 monoclonal antibody directed against OX40 (CD134), a costimulatory receptor. Patients were allowed to have had prior anti-PD-1, anti-PD-L1 or anti-CTLA-4 therapy, and around 40% of the dose-escalation patients had previously received checkpoint inhibitors. Among the approximately 50 dose-escalation patients, about 20 had hepatocellular carcinoma, about 15 melanoma, 9 renal cell carcinoma and 9 head and neck cancer. In the dose-escalation cohort, 82.7% of patients were male, and the mean age was about 55 years, with a range of 23 to 79. The monotherapy dose-escalation portion (N of about 47 patients) of the phase I ivuxolimab trial is reported in the paper. The point of sequencing TCRbeta in the periphery was to test whether ivuxolimab changed TCR sequence diversity and drove clonal T-cell expansion. Three dose-escalation patients achieved partial responses, one with hepatocellular carcinoma and two with cutaneous melanoma. Intravenous ivuxolimab was administered to patients every 2 weeks at six dose levels: 0.01, 0.1, 0.3, 1.5, 3 and 10 mg/kg. General findings and caveats noted by the study authors: At doses from 0.1 to 3.0 mg/kg, clonal expansion was seen in both CD4+ and CD8+ blood T cells between baseline and week 6. The antigen specificity of the clonally expanded peripheral T cells was not determined. After ivuxolimab, expanded clones were on average more numerous among CD8+ T cells than among CD4+ T cells. In the 0.1-3.0 mg/kg groups, partial responders had among the lowest normalized peripheral clonal expansion, particularly in CD8+ T cells. Low levels of normalized T-cell clonal expansion were also seen in some nonresponding patients.

Patients with autoimmune disease history or receiving systemic immunosuppression were excluded from the trial. Peripheral blood for TCR sequencing was drawn from every dose cohort at baseline, at cycle 4 day 1 and at cycle 7 day 1. Samples came from an open-label, multicenter, first-in-human phase I dose-escalation trial of ivuxolimab. The trial enrolled adults with locally advanced or metastatic head and neck squamous cell, hepatocellular, melanoma or renal cell carcinoma. Before TCR sequencing, CD4+ T cells and CD8+ T cells were sorted from peripheral blood as separate populations. Details on this clone: Its antigen specificity is not known. Base qualities were left out, and no much larger clone turns up one base away.

To sequence the TCRbeta CDR3 region, genomic DNA was isolated from the sorted cells. The immunoSEQ Assay was used for sequencing of TCRbeta CDR3 regions. TCRdb took over this immuneACCESS table, retaining in-frame rearrangements with V and J assigned. Such tables are incomplete; in checked studies, under half of the missing clones stem from an unresolved V gene, and the remainder is unexplained. The sample table shows around 15,000 clones, and 80% to 95% are seen once. Jointly, the top ten make up around 6.8% of the sample. Trimming costs V 4 bases and J 9 bases, and their ends lie 17 bases apart. Counted from cysteine to phenylalanine, this CDR3 has 15 amino acids. Left in the record is the CDR3 DNA by itself, 45 bases read in frame from the first base. According to the germline V gene, CDR1 reads SGHTS and CDR2 reads YDEGEE.

The specimen comprised CD4+ or CD8+ T cells sorted from blood, sampled in a trial of the OX40 agonist ivuxolimab. Here the chain combines TRBV5-8 and TRBJ1-6; the D gene is possibly TRBD1, with 6 bases matching. The sequence came from an adult with an advanced solid tumor such as melanoma, head and neck, liver or kidney cancer. The nucleotide sequence is given as TGTGCCAGCAGCAACCGGGACACCTTTCTTTCACCCCTCCACTTT. It is translated as CASSNRDTFLSPLHF.